What follows is one TCR beta chain and its context. Its antigen remains unidentified. The sample holds no much larger clone one base away, and base qualities are not on file. The data are from a study of blood T cell repertoires in COVID-19 (dated by TCRdb to about 2020). Regarding the research as a whole: The collaborator samples originated in the United States, Italy and Spain and spanned the acute and convalescent phases of COVID-19. The repertoires were released in a freely available public database meant as a resource for research on the immune response to SARS-CoV-2. Subjects who had been exposed to COVID-19, were actively infected with it, or had recovered from it provided the deeply sampled blood TCRbeta repertoires that made up the dataset. The material from the prospective study consisted of cDNA or gDNA derived from T cells, B-cell-depleted T cells, or PBMCs. Where available, HLA class I and class II types were taken from metadata supplied by the sample provider and were not determined by assay-based typing. Samples were obtained from the ongoing ImmuneRACE study (first 160 participants) and from roughly 1,300 subjects provided by 6 global collaborators. The sample metadata nearly always contained a de-identified subject ID, COVID-19 status, age in years and sex. Paper-wide results and their limitations: Clinical and demographic metadata were provided uncurated, with the amount varying by source and participant.

The immunoSEQ Assay, a bias-controlled multiplex PCR, was used to amplify TCRbeta CDR3 regions from genomic DNA. Per the authors' processing: Within the assay, amplification of reference gene primers was used to estimate how many nucleated cells each sample contained. Sequence reads were collapsed and filtered to measure the absolute abundance of every unique TCRbeta CDR3 rearrangement. Productive Simpson clonality was computed per sample as the square root of Simpson's diversity index over productive rearrangements. TCRdb stores this immuneACCESS table with in-frame sequences only. Part of the clones is absent; in the studies checked, under half of the shortfall reflects unresolved V genes, and no reason is known for the rest. V, J and clone size were drawn from that table, and D and trimming were deduced from the DNA. The sample table holds around 400,000 clones, of which 89% were seen once. The leading ten clones occupy about 1.7% of the sample.

Participants in the prospective study were enrolled through a virtual design, were aged about 18 to 90 years, and lived in fewer than 30 United States geographic areas. In the prospective study, cohorts were assigned on the basis of participant-reported clinical history obtained from a screening survey and a study questionnaire. ImmuneRACE Cohort 3 recovered participants were defined by two consecutive negative NP/OP PCR tests, healthcare professional clearance, or symptom resolution. In the prospective study, mobile phlebotomists collected whole blood, serum and a nasopharyngeal or oropharyngeal swab from each participant. Additional blood draws and questionnaires over an approximately 2-month period could optionally be provided by prospective study participants. Blood samples from the prospective study were shipped frozen or at room temperature prior to DNA extraction. According to the germline V gene, CDR1 reads SGHRS and CDR2 reads YFSETQ. From its cysteine to its phenylalanine, the CDR3 spans 13 amino acids. The read is trimmed to its CDR3 DNA, 39 bases read in frame from base 1. The V end loses 4 bases and the J end loses 1 base, and a stretch of 8 bases separates them.

Sequencing was carried out using PBMCs or T cells enriched from blood (not recorded which). The source is a woman aged 25 to 39 who had recovered from COVID-19. Rearrangement joined TRBV5-1 to TRBJ1-1; no D segment can be confidently identified. For the CDR3, the sequence is CASSIGPNTEAFF. In nucleotides, the sequence is TGCGCCAGCAGCATTGGGCCGAACACTGAAGCTTTCTTT.